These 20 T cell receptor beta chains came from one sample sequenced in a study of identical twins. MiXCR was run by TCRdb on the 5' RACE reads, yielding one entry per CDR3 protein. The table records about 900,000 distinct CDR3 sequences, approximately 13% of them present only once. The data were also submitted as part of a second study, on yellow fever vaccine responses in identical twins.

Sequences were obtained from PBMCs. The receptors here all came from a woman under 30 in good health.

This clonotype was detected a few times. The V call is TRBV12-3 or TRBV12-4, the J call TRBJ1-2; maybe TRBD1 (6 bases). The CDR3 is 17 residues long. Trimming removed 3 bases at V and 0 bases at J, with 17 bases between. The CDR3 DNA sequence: TGTGCCAGCAGTTTGGATGGACAGACTCAACCTAACTATGGCTACACCTTC. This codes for CASSLDGQTQPNYGYTF.

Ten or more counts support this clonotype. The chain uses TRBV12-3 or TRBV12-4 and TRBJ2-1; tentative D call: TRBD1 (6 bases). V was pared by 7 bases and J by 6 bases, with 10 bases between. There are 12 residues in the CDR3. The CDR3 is CASTKGGNEQFF. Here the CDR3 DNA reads TGTGCCAGCACCAAAGGGGGCAATGAGCAGTTCTTC.

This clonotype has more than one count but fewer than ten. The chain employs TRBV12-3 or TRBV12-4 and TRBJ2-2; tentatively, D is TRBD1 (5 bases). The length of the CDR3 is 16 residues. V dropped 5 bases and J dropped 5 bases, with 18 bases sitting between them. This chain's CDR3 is CASSRGRQEVTGELFF. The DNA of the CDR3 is TGTGCCAGCAGTAGGGGTCGGCAGGAAGTTACCGGGGAGCTGTTTTTT.

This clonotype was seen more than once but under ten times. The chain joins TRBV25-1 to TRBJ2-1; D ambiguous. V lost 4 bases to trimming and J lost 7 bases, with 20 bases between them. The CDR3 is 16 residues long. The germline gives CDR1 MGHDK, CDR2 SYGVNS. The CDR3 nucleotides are TGTGCCAGCAGTGGGGTTATCGGAGTTTTGGGGAATGAGCAGTTCTTC. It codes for CASSGVIGVLGNEQFF.

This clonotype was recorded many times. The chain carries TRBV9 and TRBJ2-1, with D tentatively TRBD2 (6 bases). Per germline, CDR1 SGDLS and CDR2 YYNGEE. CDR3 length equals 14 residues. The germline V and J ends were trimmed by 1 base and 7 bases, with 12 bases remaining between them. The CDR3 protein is CASSVQPGDNEQFF. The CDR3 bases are TGTGCCAGCAGCGTACAGCCGGGAGATAATGAGCAGTTCTTC.

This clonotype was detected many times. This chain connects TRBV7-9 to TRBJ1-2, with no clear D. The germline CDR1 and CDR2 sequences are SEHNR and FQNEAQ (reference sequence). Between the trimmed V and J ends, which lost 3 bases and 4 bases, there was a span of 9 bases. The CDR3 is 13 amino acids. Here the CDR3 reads CASSLFDGYGYTF. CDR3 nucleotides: TGTGCCAGCAGCTTGTTCGACGGCTATGGCTACACCTTC.

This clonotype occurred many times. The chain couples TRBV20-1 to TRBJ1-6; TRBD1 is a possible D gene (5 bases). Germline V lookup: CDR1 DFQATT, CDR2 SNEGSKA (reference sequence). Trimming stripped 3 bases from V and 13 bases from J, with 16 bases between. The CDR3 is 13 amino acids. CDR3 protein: CSASGTAILPLHF. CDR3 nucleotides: TGCAGTGCTAGTGGGACGGCAATTCTCCCCCTCCACTTT.

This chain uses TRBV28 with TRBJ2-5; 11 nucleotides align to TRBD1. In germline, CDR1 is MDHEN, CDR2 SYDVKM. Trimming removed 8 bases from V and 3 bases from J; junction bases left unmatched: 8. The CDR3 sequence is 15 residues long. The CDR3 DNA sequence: TGTGCCAGCGAGTCCGGGACAGGGGGTAAAGAGACCCAGTACTTC. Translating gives CASESGTGGKETQYF.

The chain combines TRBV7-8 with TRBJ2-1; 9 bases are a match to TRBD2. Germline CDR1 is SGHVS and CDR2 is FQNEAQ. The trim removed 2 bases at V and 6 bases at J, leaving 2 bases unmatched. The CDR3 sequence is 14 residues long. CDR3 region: CASSLSGGTNEQFF. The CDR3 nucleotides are TGTGCCAGCAGCTTAAGCGGGGGGACCAATGAGCAGTTCTTC.

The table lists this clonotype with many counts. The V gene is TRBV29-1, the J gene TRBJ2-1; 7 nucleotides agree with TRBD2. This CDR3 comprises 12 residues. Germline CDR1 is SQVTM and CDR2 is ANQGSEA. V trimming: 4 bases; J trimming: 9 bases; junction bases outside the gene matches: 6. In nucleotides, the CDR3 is TGCAGCGTTGGGGAGGGTATGGGTGAGCAGTTCTTC. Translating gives CSVGEGMGEQFF.

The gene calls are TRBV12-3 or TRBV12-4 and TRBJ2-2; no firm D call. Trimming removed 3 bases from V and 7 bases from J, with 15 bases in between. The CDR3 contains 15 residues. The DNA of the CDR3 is TGTGCCAGCAGTTTTTGGTACAACTCAGGCGGGGAGCTGTTTTTT. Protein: CASSFWYNSGGELFF.

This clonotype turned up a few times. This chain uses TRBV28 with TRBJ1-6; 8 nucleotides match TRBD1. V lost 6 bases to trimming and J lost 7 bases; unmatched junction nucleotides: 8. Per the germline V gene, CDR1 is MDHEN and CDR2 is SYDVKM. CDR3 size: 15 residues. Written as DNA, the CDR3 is TGTGCCAGCAGGACAGGGGCCCAAGGGAATTCACCCCTCCACTTT. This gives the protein CASRTGAQGNSPLHF.

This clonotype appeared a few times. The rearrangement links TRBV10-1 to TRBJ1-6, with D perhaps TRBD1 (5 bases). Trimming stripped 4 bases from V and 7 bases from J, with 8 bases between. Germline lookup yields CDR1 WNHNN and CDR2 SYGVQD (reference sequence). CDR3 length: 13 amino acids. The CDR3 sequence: CASSGGNNSPLHF. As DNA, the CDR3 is TGCGCCAGCAGTGGGGGGAACAATTCACCCCTCCACTTT.

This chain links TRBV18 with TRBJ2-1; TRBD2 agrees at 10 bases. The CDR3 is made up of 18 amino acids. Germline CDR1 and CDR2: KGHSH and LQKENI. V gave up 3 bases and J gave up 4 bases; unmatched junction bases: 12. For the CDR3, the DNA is TGTGCCAGCTCACCCCCGCGGGGGGCTAGCGGGAGATACAATGAGCAGTTCTTC. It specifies CASSPPRGASGRYNEQFF.

CDR3 DNA sequence: TGTGCCAGCAGCTTATTGGGGGGCATTAATGAAAAACTGTTTTTT. Translating it yields CASSLLGGINEKLFF. The V call is TRBV7-9, the J call TRBJ1-4; a possible D gene is TRBD1 (6 bases). In germline, CDR1 is SEHNR, CDR2 FQNEAQ (reference sequence). Trimming left V 2 bases short and J 4 bases short, with 11 bases between. The CDR3 is 15 residues long.

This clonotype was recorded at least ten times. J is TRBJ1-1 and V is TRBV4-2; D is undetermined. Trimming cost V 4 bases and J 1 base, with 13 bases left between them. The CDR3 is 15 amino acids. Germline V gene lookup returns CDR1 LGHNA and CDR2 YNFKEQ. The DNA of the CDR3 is TGTGCCAGCAGCCCACCTTTGGTCACGAACACTGAAGCTTTCTTT. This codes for CASSPPLVTNTEAFF.

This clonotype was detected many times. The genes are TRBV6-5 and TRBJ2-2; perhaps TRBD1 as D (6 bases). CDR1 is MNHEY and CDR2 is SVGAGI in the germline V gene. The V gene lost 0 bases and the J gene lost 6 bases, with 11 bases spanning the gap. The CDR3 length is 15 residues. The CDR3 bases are TGTGCCAGCAGTTACTCCACAGGGTACGCCGGGGAGCTGTTTTTT. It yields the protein CASSYSTGYAGELFF.

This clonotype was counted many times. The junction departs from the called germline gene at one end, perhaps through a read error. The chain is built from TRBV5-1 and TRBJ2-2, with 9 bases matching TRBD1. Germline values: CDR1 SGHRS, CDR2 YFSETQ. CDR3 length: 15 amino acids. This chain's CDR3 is CASSWDRANTGELFF. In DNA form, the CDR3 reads TGTGCCAGCAGTTGGGACAGGGCGAACACCGGGGAGCTGTTTTTT.

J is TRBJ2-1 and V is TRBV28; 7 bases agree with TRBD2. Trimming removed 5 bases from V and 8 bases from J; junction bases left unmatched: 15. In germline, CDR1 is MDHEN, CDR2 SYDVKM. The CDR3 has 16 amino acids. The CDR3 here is CASSDGSGTTSDEQFF. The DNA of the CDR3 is TGTGCCAGCAGTGATGGAAGCGGGACCACCTCGGATGAGCAGTTCTTC.

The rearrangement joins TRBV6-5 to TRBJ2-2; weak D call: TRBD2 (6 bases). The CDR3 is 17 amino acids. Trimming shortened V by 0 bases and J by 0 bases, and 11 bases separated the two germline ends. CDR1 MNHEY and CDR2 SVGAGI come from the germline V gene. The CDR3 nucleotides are TGTGCCAGCAGTTACTCGCCGTCTAGCGCGAACACCGGGGAGCTGTTTTTT. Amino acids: CASSYSPSSANTGELFF.